The rows below give T cell receptor beta chains drawn from one sample of a study of blood T cell repertoires in COVID-19. Produced via immunoSEQ multiplex PCR; TCRdb's table is partial and in-frame only. The sample includes 300,000 to 350,000 clones, nearly 90% seen only once; the top ten take around 1%. Sequenced sample: peripheral blood. The receptors were gathered from a woman between 40 and 55 years old with COVID-19, enrolled during active disease. The conserved cysteine and the conserved F or W are not part of the CDR3 here.

TRBV18	TRBJ1-2	ASSPLQGARGYT
TRBV24-1	TRBJ2-7	ATSDPGQGTYEQY
TRBV27	TRBJ2-4	ASRVGLAKNIQY
TRBV19	TRBJ1-2	ASRKQGTNYGYT
TRBV7-9	TRBJ2-7	ASSLSGNGYEQY
TRBV28	TRBJ1-4	ASSFNRTSLFGKLF
TRBV4-2	TRBJ2-2	ASSQGGANTGELF
TRBV9	TRBJ1-2	ASSVAVDYGYT
TRBV29-1	TRBJ1-1	SVERGLNTEAF
TRBV5-1	TRBJ2-7	ASSRTSGSSYEQY
TRBV6-5	TRBJ1-3	ASRARVYGNTIY
TRBV7-2	TRBJ2-3	ASTGPGQGSTDTQY
TRBV29-1	TRBJ1-1	SVRNLNTEAF
TRBV7-2	TRBJ1-3	ASSLYRGHSGNTIY
TRBV4-1	TRBJ2-7	ASSQQLAGGRYEQY
TRBV5-4	TRBJ1-5	ASSIDRDQPQH
TRBV11-2	TRBJ1-2	ASSLPVPYGYT
TRBV5-1	TRBJ1-5	APLGPSNQPQH